Shown below are 17 T cell receptor beta chains from a single sample sequenced in a study of cytomegalovirus exposure and HLA in healthy donors. The PCR employed 60 Vbeta primers together with 13 Jbeta primers. Method: immunoSEQ multiplex PCR; TCRdb's copy keeps in-frame clones and lacks some. The sample records about 170,000 clones, 82% being singletons. The source material was PBMCs. These receptors all come from a girl between 5 and 17 years old in good health and CMV-seropositive.

J is TRBJ1-1 and V is TRBV25-1, with no clear D. The CDR3 length is 18 residues. V lost 5 bases and J lost 1, with 23 bases in between. In germline, CDR1 is MGHDK, CDR2 SYGVNS. The CDR3 DNA is TGTGCCAGCAGTCCCCCCAAGGGCGGGGAGGGAGGGAACACTGAAGCTTTCTTT. Translating it yields CASSPPKGGEGGNTEAFF.

This clone was recorded only once. The rearrangement joins TRBV5-1 to TRBJ2-1, with TRBD2 matching over 12 bases. V was pared by 4 bases and J by 0 bases, with 11 bases of the junction left unmatched. The V gene's germline CDR1 is SGHRS and CDR2 YFSETQ. The CDR3 contains 19 residues. CDR3 nucleotide sequence: TGCGCCAGCAGCCCAGGACGGACTAGCGGGAAGAGCTCCTACAATGAGCAGTTCTTC. Translated, it gives CASSPGRTSGKSSYNEQFF. Variable domain in full (rest from reference TRBV5-1 and TRBJ2-1): KAGVTQTPRYLIKTRGQQVTLSCSPISGHRSVSWYQQTPGQGLQFLFEYFSETQRNKGNFPGRFSGRQFSNSRSEMNVSTLELGDSALYLCASSPGRTSGKSSYNEQFFGPGTRLTVL.

This clone was counted between two and nine times. V gene TRBV7-2 combines with J gene TRBJ1-1, with D possibly TRBD1 on 5 matching bases. The CDR3 covers 14 residues. V was trimmed by 6 bases and J by 5 bases, leaving 16 bases between them. Germline V gene data show CDR1 as SGHTA and CDR2 as FQGNSA. The chain's CDR3 is CASREGGAGTEAFF. CDR3 nucleotide sequence: TGTGCCAGCAGAGAGGGAGGGGCCGGGACTGAAGCTTTCTTT.

This clone appeared a single time. V usage is TRBV28 and J usage is TRBJ1-6; 9 positions agree with TRBD1. V trimming: 5 bases; J trimming: 7 bases; junction bases outside the gene matches: 3. The germline CDR1 and CDR2 sequences are MDHEN and SYDVKM. The CDR3 runs to 14 residues. CDR3 sequence: CASSRTGENSPLHF. CDR3 DNA sequence: TGTGCCAGCAGTAGGACAGGGGAGAATTCACCCCTCCACTTT.

The V and J genes are TRBV7-9 and TRBJ1-1; TRBD1 matches at 11 bases. From germline, CDR1 is SEHNR and CDR2 FQNEAQ (reference sequence). The CDR3 loop spans 17 amino acids. The V segment lost 4 bases and the J segment 4 bases; nucleotides outside the gene matches: 11. The CDR3 is CASSSPIPGTGGTEAFF. DNA for the CDR3: TGTGCCAGCAGCTCACCCATCCCCGGGACAGGGGGCACTGAAGCTTTCTTT.

This clone was seen a handful of times. V is TRBV29-1 and J is TRBJ2-7; D is unclear. The CDR3 is 12 amino acids. Trimming removed 0 bases at V and 6 bases at J, with 9 bases between. CDR1 and CDR2 from the germline V gene are SQVTM and ANQGSEA. The CDR3 loop is CSVEDRVGEQYF. The CDR3 coding sequence is TGCAGCGTTGAAGACCGGGTTGGCGAGCAGTACTTC.

The chain couples TRBV7-9 to TRBJ2-1; TRBD1 agrees at 10 bases. Unmatched junction bases numbered 6, after V lost 5 bases and J lost 5 bases. This CDR3 has 15 amino acids. Germline V gene sequence: CDR1 SEHNR, CDR2 FQNEAQ (reference sequence). This chain's CDR3 is CASSDRDRGNNEQFF. Here the CDR3 DNA reads TGTGCCAGCAGCGACCGGGACAGGGGAAACAATGAGCAGTTCTTC.

The rearrangement joins TRBV5-6 to TRBJ2-1; 10 positions agree with TRBD2. After removal of 2 bases from V and 9 bases from J, the junction contained 8 bases not matched to a gene. Germline V gene lookup returns CDR1 SGHDT and CDR2 YYEEEE. CDR3 size: 15 residues. The CDR3: CASSLSLAGAGEQFF. The CDR3 nucleotides read TGTGCCAGCAGCTTATCGCTAGCGGGAGCGGGTGAGCAGTTCTTC.

V usage is TRBV2 and J usage is TRBJ2-5, with D possibly matching TRBD2 (5 bases). This CDR3 comprises 12 residues. V dropped 3 bases and J dropped 5 bases, with 7 bases sitting between them. Looked up from germline, CDR1 is SNHLY and CDR2 is FYNNEI. The CDR3 nucleotides read TGTGCCAGCAGTGATAGAGGGGAGACCCAGTACTTC. Translation: CASSDRGETQYF.

The genes are TRBV30 and TRBJ2-2; 8 nucleotides align to TRBD2. In germline, CDR1 is GTSNPN, CDR2 SVGIG (reference sequence). The CDR3 extends over 15 amino acids. V lost 2 bases to trimming and J lost 1 base; unmatched junction nucleotides: 3. DNA of the CDR3: TGTGCCTGGAGTCCCCTAGCGGGGAACACCGGGGAGCTGTTTTTT. Translated, it gives CAWSPLAGNTGELFF.

This clone occurred a few times. This rearrangement joins TRBV13 to TRBJ1-2; D call uncertain. V was shortened by 2 bases and J by 4 bases, with 11 bases between the two germline ends. This CDR3 comprises 14 residues. CDR1 is PRHDT, CDR2 FYEKMQ, per germline (reference sequence). For the CDR3, the DNA is TGTGCCAGCAGCTTAACCGGCTCGGGCTATGGCTACACCTTC. It codes for CASSLTGSGYGYTF.

V usage is TRBV27 and J usage is TRBJ2-1; D not resolved. Germline V gene lookup returns CDR1 MNHEY and CDR2 SMNVEV (reference sequence). Trimming stripped 4 bases from V and 4 bases from J, with 11 bases between. The CDR3 has 14 amino acids. DNA for the CDR3: TGTGCCAGCAGTTCCCCCCAAGCTTACAATGAGCAGTTCTTC. It yields the protein CASSSPQAYNEQFF.

The rearrangement links TRBV15 to TRBJ2-2, with D possibly matching TRBD1 (6 bases). Trimming pared 2 bases from V and 3 bases from J, leaving 28 bases between. The CDR3 loop spans 21 amino acids. Looked up from germline, CDR1 is LNHNV and CDR2 is YYDKDF (reference sequence). CDR3 protein: CATSRKRTVTGRDGDTGELFF. DNA of the CDR3: TGTGCCACCAGCAGAAAACGGACAGTTACGGGTCGTGACGGGGACACCGGGGAGCTGTTTTTT.

V usage is TRBV30 and J usage is TRBJ1-2; tentatively, D is TRBD1 (6 bases). Germline V lookup: CDR1 GTSNPN, CDR2 SVGIG (reference sequence). The V gene lost 4 bases and the J gene lost 8 bases, with 14 bases spanning the gap. This CDR3 is built from 12 residues. The CDR3 sequence: CAWNTGTDGYTF. The CDR3, as DNA: TGTGCCTGGAATACAGGGACGGACGGCTACACCTTC.

This clone was counted between two and nine times. V gene TRBV10-1 combines with J gene TRBJ2-3, with 8 bases matching TRBD1. Losses at the gene ends were 2 bases for V and 6 bases for J; bases not matched to a gene: 4. The CDR3 is 14 amino acids. CDR1 and CDR2 (germline): WNHNN, SYGVQD (reference sequence). CDR3 sequence reads: CASSEARTGDTQYF. CDR3 bases: TGCGCCAGCAGTGAGGCAAGGACAGGGGATACGCAGTATTTT.

The rearrangement uses TRBV7-2 and TRBJ2-3; D is possibly TRBD2 (6 bases). This CDR3 has 16 residues. The V end lost 4 bases, the J end lost 0 bases, and 14 bases lay between the germline ends. The V gene's germline CDR1 is SGHTA and CDR2 FQGNSA. This CDR3 reads CASSSQGGLSTDTQYF. The CDR3, as DNA: TGTGCCAGCAGCTCTCAGGGAGGACTGAGCACAGATACGCAGTATTTT.

This clone was found once. The chain couples TRBV27 to TRBJ2-7; D possibly corresponds to TRBD1 (6 bases). V shed 0 bases and J shed 0 bases, with 9 bases lying between them. Germline V gene sequence: CDR1 MNHEY, CDR2 SMNVEV (reference sequence). The CDR3 sequence is 15 residues long. Written as DNA, the CDR3 is TGTGCCAGCAGTTTATCGGGGGCTTCCTCCTACGAGCAGTACTTC. Translated, it gives CASSLSGASSYEQYF.